This TCR beta chain derives from a study of glioma-infiltrating T cells (dated by TCRdb to the mid-2010s). For the study in its entirety: Glioma tissue, non-neoplastic brain tissue and matched peripheral blood mononuclear cells were used as sources from which TCR alpha- and beta-chain repertoires were sequenced. The paired cohort comprised three low-grade glioma patients, about 8 primary glioblastoma patients and three non-glioma patients contributing non-neoplastic brain tissue. To gauge divergence between tissue and blood T-cell populations, every tissue-infiltrating repertoire was compared against the peripheral blood repertoire from the same patient.

With respect to this clonotype: Its cognate antigen has yet to be identified. Base qualities are not at hand, and no much larger clone is one base apart.

The CDR3 spans 10 residues, from the cysteine through the phenylalanine. Left in the record is the CDR3 DNA by itself, 30 bases read in frame from the first base. Reading the germline V gene gives CDR1 MDHEN and CDR2 SYDVKM. Results and caveats for the whole study, not just this receptor: Group comparisons were based on small numbers of patients: three non-neoplastic, three low-grade glioma and seven to nine glioblastoma patients. Only a very small number of CDR3 sequences turned up in both tissue and blood, a result put down to high CDR3 diversity combined with limited sampling. VJ-independent divergence between tissue and blood was lower than expected in non-neoplastic patients but higher than expected in all gliomas, particularly low-grade gliomas.

The iRepertoire nested amplicon-rescue multiplex PCR (arm-PCR) platform was used to amplify TCR alpha and beta CDR3 regions from RNA. The input for one-step reverse transcription and amplification was about 90-400 ng of tissue mRNA or PBMC total RNA. After bead purification, a secondary multiplex PCR added Illumina adapters, and libraries were gel-purified between 200 and 400 bp. The libraries contained internal 6-nucleotide barcodes that were used for demultiplexing. Libraries were sequenced on an Illumina MiSeq with 2x220 or 2x250 nucleotide paired-end reads. As for how the authors treated the data: FLASH 1.2.11 was used to merge paired reads, and BWA-MEM then aligned the reads to the GRCh37 human genome before TRA and TRB reads were extracted. For V and J assignment, an IMGT-derived reference of cassette sequences and CDR3 motifs that included pseudogenes was used. Three-frame translation of reads was performed, and productive CDR3s were defined as those with a C...FGXG motif and no stop codons. A clonotype was defined as a unique combination of a V-J cassette pair and a CDR3 amino acid sequence. Reads were filtered by Hamming distance, thresholded by each sample's sequence error rate in mapped regions. TCRdb redid the processing of the public reads, applying fastp at Q25 and MiXCR, and retained in-frame beta chains. Under each unique CDR3 protein, matching rows form one entry showing the most common genes and DNA. TCRdb, not the authors, supplied the V and J calls. In all, the sample holds approximately 110,000 distinct CDR3 sequences, and 25% to 30% of those were seen once. The top ten hold about 30% of the sample.

This receptor was obtained from a human donor with low-grade glioma or glioblastoma, undergoing nonglioma brain surgery, or in good health (not recorded which). The chain couples TRBV28 to TRBJ1-1, with no reliable assignment of the D segment. Sequenced sample: glioma tissue, nonneoplastic brain tissue, or PBMCs (not recorded which). Here is the DNA: TGTGCTAGCCTGGACACTGAAGCTTTCTTT. Its coded protein is CASLDTEAFF.